A selection of T cell receptor beta chains follows, all from one sample in a study of T-cell reconstitution after alpha-beta-depleted transplantation in children. TCRdb called the PCR reads again in MiXCR, with one record for every CDR3 protein. Counted here are fewer than 550,000 distinct CDR3 sequences, about a tenth occurring once; the ten biggest clones make up 4.5% to 6.5%. Here the sequenced sample was PBMCs from the stem cell graft donor, taken from the stem cell graft. The receptors were sampled from a human donor who donated a stem cell graft to a child with acute myeloid leukemia. The CDR3 runs from the conserved cysteine through the conserved F or W. Each record gives: D gene, V gene, J gene, clone size, CDR3 protein, CDR3 DNA. A D gene is named only where the DNA matches it firmly. Only part of the rows carry a size: once, few, many, or a class if the clone is expanded.

TRBD1	TRBV19	TRBJ2-2	-	CASSTFDRANGELFF	TGTGCCAGTAGTACCTTCGACAGGGCAAACGGGGAGCTGTTTTTT
TRBD2	TRBV18	TRBJ2-1	-	CASSHREGLGEQFF	TGTGCCAGCTCACACCGGGAGGGCCTAGGTGAGCAGTTCTTC
-	TRBV2	TRBJ2-1	few	CASRRGALGDEQFF	TGTGCCAGCAGGAGGGGGGCCCTCGGGGATGAGCAGTTCTTC
-	TRBV5-5	TRBJ1-3	-	CASSRRQGSSGNTIYF	TGTGCCAGCAGCCGACGGCAGGGGAGCTCTGGAAACACCATATATTTT
TRBD1	TRBV27	TRBJ1-1	-	CASSPYRGKNTEAFF	TGTGCCAGCAGCCCGTACAGGGGGAAGAACACTGAAGCTTTCTTT
-	TRBV20-1	TRBJ1-6	-	CSATTGRNSPLHF	TGCAGTGCTACCACAGGGCGTAATTCACCCCTCCACTTT
TRBD2	TRBV7-9	TRBJ2-1	many	CASSPTSGRVNEQFF	TGTGCCAGCAGCCCGACTAGCGGGAGGGTCAATGAGCAGTTCTTC
-	TRBV24-1	TRBJ2-5	many	CATSDDGGSGQETQYF	TGTGCCACCAGTGACGATGGAGGTAGCGGCCAAGAGACCCAGTACTTC
-	TRBV3-1	TRBJ1-4	few	CASSQGEGSTNEKLFF	TGTGCCAGCAGCCAAGGGGAGGGGTCAACTAATGAAAAACTGTTTTTT
-	TRBV12-3/TRBV12-4	TRBJ2-2	many	CASSSLATGELFF	TGTGCCAGCAGTTCCTTAGCTACCGGGGAGCTGTTTTTT
TRBD2	TRBV29-1	TRBJ2-5	many	CSVEGREAGETQYF	TGCAGCGTTGAAGGACGGGAGGCAGGGGAGACCCAGTACTTC
-	TRBV27	TRBJ1-1	-	CASSSPARVEAFF	TGTGCCAGCAGTTCCCCAGCTCGCGTCGAAGCTTTCTTT
-	TRBV5-1	TRBJ2-3	-	CASSSGLPSDTQYF	TGCGCCAGCAGCTCGGGACTCCCGTCAGATACGCAGTATTTT
TRBD2	TRBV20-1	TRBJ2-3	-	CSAIAGVTDTQYF	TGCAGTGCTATAGCGGGGGTAACAGATACGCAGTATTTT
TRBD1	TRBV5-1	TRBJ2-5	few	CASSFGDRVQETQYF	TGCGCCAGCAGCTTCGGGGACAGGGTCCAAGAGACCCAGTACTTC
-	TRBV14	TRBJ2-3	-	CASSQDLGDRESETDTQYF	TGTGCCAGCAGCCAAGATCTAGGGGACCGAGAATCGGAGACAGATACGCAGTATTTT
-	TRBV12-3/TRBV12-4	TRBJ2-2	once	CASGWWEELFF	TGTGCCAGCGGGTGGTGGGAGGAGCTGTTTTTT
TRBD1	TRBV12-3/TRBV12-4	TRBJ1-6	-	CASRSQGARNSPLHF	TGTGCCAGCAGAAGCCAGGGGGCGCGTAATTCACCCCTCCACTTT
-	TRBV4-3	TRBJ2-7	few	CASSRGAGDEQYF	TGCGCCAGTAGCCGGGGGGCAGGGGACGAGCAGTACTTC
-	TRBV20-1	TRBJ2-2	-	CSARRESSTGELFF	TGCAGTGCTAGGCGAGAGTCTAGCACCGGGGAGCTGTTTTTT
-	TRBV5-1	TRBJ2-5	-	CASSLGAASRAQETQYF	TGCGCCAGCAGCTTAGGGGCCGCTAGCAGAGCACAAGAGACCCAGTACTTC
-	TRBV12-3/TRBV12-4	TRBJ1-3	-	CASTPRASGNTIYF	TGTGCCAGCACCCCGCGGGCATCTGGAAACACCATATATTTT
-	TRBV10-3	TRBJ1-2	-	CAISSAANYGYTF	TGTGCCATCAGTTCTGCAGCTAACTATGGCTACACCTTC
TRBD2	TRBV20-1	TRBJ2-3	-	CSASFMASGYTDTQYF	TGCAGTGCTAGTTTTATGGCTAGCGGGTACACAGATACGCAGTATTTT
-	TRBV6-4	TRBJ2-3	-	CASSDGDTDTQYF	TGTGCCAGCAGTGACGGGGACACAGATACGCAGTATTTT
-	TRBV3-1	TRBJ1-1	few	CASSQARSRRNTEAFF	TGTGCCAGCAGCCAAGCCCGATCCCGCCGTAACACTGAAGCTTTCTTT
-	TRBV29-1	TRBJ1-3	many	CSVRHSSGNTIYF	TGCAGCGTCAGGCACTCGTCTGGAAACACCATATATTTT
TRBD1	TRBV15	TRBJ2-5	-	CATSLQGVVGQETQYF	TGTGCCACCAGCCTACAGGGGGTCGTCGGGCAAGAGACCCAGTACTTC